Below, 10 T cell receptor beta chains from the same sample are listed, as sequenced in a study of T cell repertoires in cytomegalovirus infection. MiXCR, applied by TCRdb to the reads, yields one record per CDR3 protein. The data contain just over 450,000 distinct CDR3 sequences, about 39% of them singletons. No antigen has been assigned to these receptors. The sequences come from cultured PBMCs, collected from culture after CMV antigen stimulation. The source is a human donor in good health (CMV status not recorded). Some clones in this sample may be carry-over from other donors' samples.

CDR3 DNA: TGCAGTGCGCCGAGGGACTTCAATCAGCCCCAGCATTTT. Its translation: CSAPRDFNQPQHF. The rearrangement links TRBV20-1 to TRBJ1-5; D is possibly TRBD1 (5 bases). Trimming cost V 6 bases and J 3 bases, with 12 bases left between them. Looked up from germline, CDR1 is DFQATT and CDR2 is SNEGSKA (reference sequence). This CDR3 contains 13 residues.

V usage is TRBV7-8 and J usage is TRBJ2-1; possibly TRBD1 for D (5 bases). This CDR3 is built from 13 residues. Trimming pared 8 bases from V and 5 bases from J, leaving 13 bases between. Germline-derived CDR1 and CDR2 are SGHVS and FQNEAQ. CDR3: CASAAGMNNEQFF. The CDR3, as DNA: TGTGCCAGCGCTGCAGGGATGAACAATGAGCAGTTCTTC.

As concerns this clonotype: Relative to the germline gene, one junction end is altered; a read error may explain this. V and J are TRBV4-1 and TRBJ1-2, with 12 bases fitting TRBD1. The CDR3 contains 19 residues. CDR1 and CDR2 from the germline V gene are MGHRA and YSYEKL. The CDR3 DNA reads TGCGCCAGCAGCCAAAGGGGGGTTGGGACAGGGGGCGTTAACGATGGCTACACCTTC. It encodes CASSQRGVGTGGVNDGYTF.

Many counts were recorded for this clonotype. The chain uses TRBV7-8 and TRBJ1-4; TRBD1 might be the D (5 bases). V gave up 5 bases and J gave up 0 bases, with 19 bases separating them. The germline CDR1 and CDR2 sequences are SGHVS and FQNEAQ. The CDR3 length is 18 residues. The CDR3 sequence is CASSARRGGTTTNEKLFF. CDR3 bases: TGTGCCAGCAGCGCAAGGAGGGGCGGAACCACAACTAATGAAAAACTGTTTTTT.

In its sample, this clonotype was seen a few times. The V and J genes are TRBV4-1 and TRBJ2-7; D gene uncertain. V gave up 0 bases and J gave up 6 bases, with 12 bases separating them. The CDR3 runs to 14 residues. The germline CDR1 and CDR2 sequences are MGHRA and YSYEKL. CDR3 protein: CASSQERRRGEQYF. The CDR3 DNA reads TGCGCCAGCAGCCAAGAGAGAAGGAGAGGCGAGCAGTACTTC.

V usage is TRBV7-2 and J usage is TRBJ1-4; D might be TRBD1 (5 bases). There are 14 residues in the CDR3. Germline assignment: CDR1 SGHTA and CDR2 FQGNSA. V lost 5 bases and J lost 6, with 13 bases in between. The DNA of the CDR3 is TGTGCCAGCAGCCCCTCTCGGGACTATGAAAAACTGTTTTTT. Protein sequence: CASSPSRDYEKLFF.

V usage is TRBV15 and J usage is TRBJ2-7, with 8 bases matching TRBD1. The CDR3 totals 15 residues. The trim removed 1 base at V and 7 bases at J, leaving 9 bases unmatched. The germline V gene encodes CDR1 LNHNV and CDR2 YYDKDF (reference sequence). The CDR3 protein is CATSRAGQGPREQYF. The CDR3 bases are TGTGCCACCAGCAGAGCTGGACAGGGACCCAGGGAGCAGTACTTC. The variable domain in full, completed from reference TRBV15 and TRBJ2-7, reads DAMVIQNPRYQVTQFGKPVTLSCSQTLNHNVMYWYQQKSSQAPKLLFHYYDKDFNNEADTPDNFQSRRPNTSFCFLDIRSPGLGDTAMYLCATSRAGQGPREQYFGPGTRLTVT.

This clonotype occurred many times. The gene calls are TRBV7-2 and TRBJ2-4; the match to TRBD2 covers 8 bases. The CDR3 extends over 15 amino acids. The V and J ends lost 0 bases and 8 bases, in that order; junction bases with no gene match: 6. In germline, CDR1 is SGHTA, CDR2 FQGNSA. The CDR3 region is CASSLASGGGDIQYF. The DNA of the CDR3 is TGTGCCAGCAGCTTAGCGAGCGGGGGAGGGGACATTCAGTACTTC.

This chain joins TRBV6-5 and TRBJ2-7, with 7 bases matching TRBD1. V shed 6 bases and J 4 bases; nucleotides not matched to a gene: 15. Germline V gene data show CDR1 as MNHEY and CDR2 as SVGAGI. The CDR3 is 16 amino acids. CDR3 sequence reads: CASRRGAQGSKYEQYF. DNA for the CDR3: TGTGCCAGCAGGAGAGGGGCACAGGGGTCCAAATACGAGCAGTACTTC.

This chain joins TRBV11-3 and TRBJ2-2; D ambiguous. The germline V and J ends were trimmed by 0 bases and 7 bases, with 6 bases remaining between them. This CDR3 has 13 amino acids. CDR1 SGHNT and CDR2 YENEEA come from the germline V gene. The CDR3 reads CASSLDRHGELFF. The CDR3 nucleotides are TGTGCCAGCAGCTTAGATCGGCACGGGGAGCTGTTTTTT.